This T cell receptor (beta chain) was profiled in a study of control samples from healthy donors and cancer patients. About this clone: Other DNA variants within this sample encode the same CDR3.

Germline assignment: CDR1 KGHSH and CDR2 LQKENI. Trimming cost V 6 bases and J 3 bases; bases outside gene matches: 5. The CDR3 totals 13 residues. Profiling relied on immunoSEQ multiplex PCR, and the TCRdb table lists in-frame clones only, not all of them. The repertoire holds approximately 92,000 clones, with 85% to 95% as singletons. The TCR was taken from a woman aged 25 to 45 in good health. The V and J genes are TRBV18 and TRBJ2-7; 7 bases are shared with TRBD1. Sequences were obtained from blood. The CDR3 region is CASSPRQGYEQYF. The CDR3, as DNA: TGTGCCAGCTCTCCCAGACAGGGCTACGAGCAGTACTTC.